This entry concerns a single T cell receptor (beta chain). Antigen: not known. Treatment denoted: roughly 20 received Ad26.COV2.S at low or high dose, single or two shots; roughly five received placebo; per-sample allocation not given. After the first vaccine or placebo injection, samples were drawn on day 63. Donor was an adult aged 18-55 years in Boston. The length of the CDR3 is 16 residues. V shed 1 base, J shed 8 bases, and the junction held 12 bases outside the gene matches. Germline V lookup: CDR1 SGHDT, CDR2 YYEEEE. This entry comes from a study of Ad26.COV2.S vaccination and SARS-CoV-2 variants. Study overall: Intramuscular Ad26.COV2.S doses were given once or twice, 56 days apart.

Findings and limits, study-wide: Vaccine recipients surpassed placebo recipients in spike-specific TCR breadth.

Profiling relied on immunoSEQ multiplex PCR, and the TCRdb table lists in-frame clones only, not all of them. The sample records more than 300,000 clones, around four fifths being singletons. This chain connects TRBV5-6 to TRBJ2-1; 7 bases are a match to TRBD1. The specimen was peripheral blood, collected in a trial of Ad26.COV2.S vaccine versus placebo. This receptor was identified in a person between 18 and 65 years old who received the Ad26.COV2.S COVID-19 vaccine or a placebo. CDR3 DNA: TGTGCCAGCAGCTTGAGCCCTATCTTCCAGGGGGATGAGCAGTTCTTC. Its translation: CASSLSPIFQGDEQFF.